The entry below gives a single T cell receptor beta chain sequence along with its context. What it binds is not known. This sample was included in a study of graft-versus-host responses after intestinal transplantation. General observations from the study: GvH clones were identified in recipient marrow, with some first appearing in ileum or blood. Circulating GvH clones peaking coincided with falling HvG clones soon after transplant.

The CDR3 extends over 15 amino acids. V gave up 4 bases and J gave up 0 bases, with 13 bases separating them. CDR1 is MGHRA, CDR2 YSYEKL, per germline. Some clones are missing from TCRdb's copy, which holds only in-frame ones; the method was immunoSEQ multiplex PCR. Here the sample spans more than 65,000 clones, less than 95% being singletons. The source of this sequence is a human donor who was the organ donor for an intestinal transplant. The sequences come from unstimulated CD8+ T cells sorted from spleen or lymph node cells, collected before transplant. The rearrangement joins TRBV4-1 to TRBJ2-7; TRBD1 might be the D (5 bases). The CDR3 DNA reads TGCGCCAGCAGCCTCCACGAAAGGGGCTCCTACGAGCAGTACTTC. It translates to CASSLHERGSYEQYF.